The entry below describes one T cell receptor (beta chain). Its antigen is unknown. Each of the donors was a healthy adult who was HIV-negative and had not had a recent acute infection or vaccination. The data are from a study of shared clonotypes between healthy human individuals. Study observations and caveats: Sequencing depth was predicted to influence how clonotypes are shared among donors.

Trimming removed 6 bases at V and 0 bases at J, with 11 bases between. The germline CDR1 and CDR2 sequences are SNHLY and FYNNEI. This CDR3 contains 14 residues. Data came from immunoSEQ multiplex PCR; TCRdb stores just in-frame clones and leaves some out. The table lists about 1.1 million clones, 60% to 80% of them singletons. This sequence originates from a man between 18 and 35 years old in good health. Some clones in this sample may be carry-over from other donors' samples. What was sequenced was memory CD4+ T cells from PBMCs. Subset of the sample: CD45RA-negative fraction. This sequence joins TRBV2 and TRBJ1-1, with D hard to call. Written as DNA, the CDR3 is TGTGCCAGCAGCTATGGGCCCCTGAACACTGAAGCTTTCTTT. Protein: CASSYGPLNTEAFF.